These 16 T cell receptor beta chains were all obtained from the same sample, sequenced in a study of PD-1 blockade in classical Hodgkin lymphoma. The time point here: newly diagnosed, previously untreated cHL patient sample. The study purified CD4+ T cells from thawed PBMCs using magnetic negative selection. Clones were sequenced by immunoSEQ multiplex PCR, and TCRdb holds only the in-frame ones, with some missing. The sample comprises approximately 20,000 clones, about 85% of which are singletons, and 1% to 1.5% rests with the top ten. Material for sequencing was CD4+ T cells from blood. Receptor source: a human donor with classical Hodgkin lymphoma.

The gene calls are TRBV4-1 and TRBJ2-5; 8 nucleotides match TRBD2. The CDR3 sequence is 15 residues long. Germline V CDR1 and CDR2: MGHRA, YSYEKL. Trimming cost V 0 bases and J 4 bases; bases outside gene matches: 4. CDR3 DNA sequence: TGCGCCAGCAGCCAAGAGAGCCTAGCGGGAGAGACCCAGTACTTC. Protein: CASSQESLAGETQYF.

The rearrangement links TRBV19 to TRBJ1-5, with D possibly TRBD1 on 6 matching bases. The V and J ends lost 5 bases and 3 bases respectively, with 17 bases between them. Germline CDR1 and CDR2: LNHDA and SQIVND (reference sequence). The CDR3 runs to 16 residues. CDR3 in amino acids: CASSPNLRQVNQPQHF. CDR3 DNA sequence: TGTGCCAGTAGTCCCAACCTCCGACAGGTCAATCAGCCCCAGCATTTT.

V usage is TRBV7-9 and J usage is TRBJ2-5; TRBD2 might be the D (5 bases). From germline, CDR1 is SEHNR and CDR2 FQNEAQ (reference sequence). The CDR3 is made up of 14 amino acids. Trimming took off 2 bases at V and 2 bases at J, with 9 bases between the two ends. Here the CDR3 reads CASSLSTRQETQYF. CDR3 nucleotides: TGTGCCAGCAGCTTATCCACTAGACAAGAGACCCAGTACTTC.

This chain links TRBV9 with TRBJ1-3; no definite D call. Per germline, CDR1 SGDLS and CDR2 YYNGEE. The V end lost 2 bases, the J end lost 0 bases, and 6 bases lay between the germline ends. The CDR3 runs to 14 residues. The CDR3 protein is CASSVQNSGNTIYF. CDR3 DNA sequence: TGTGCCAGCAGCGTCCAAAACTCTGGAAACACCATATATTTT.

The chain is built from TRBV9 and TRBJ2-7, with 8 bases fitting TRBD2. V dropped 0 bases and J dropped 9; count of bases not matched to a gene: 11. CDR3 size: 15 residues. From germline, CDR1 is SGDLS and CDR2 YYNGEE. The DNA for the CDR3 is TGTGCCAGCAGCGTAGATAGCGGGATAATCGTTAGGCAGTACTTC. Translated: CASSVDSGIIVRQYF. Supplemented by reference TRBV9 and TRBJ2-7, the full variable domain reads DSGVTQTPKHLITATGQRVTLRCSPRSGDLSVYWYQQSLDQGLQFLIQYYNGEERAKGNILERFSAQQFPDLHSELNLSSLELGDSALYFCASSVDSGIIVRQYFGPGTRLTVT.

V and J are TRBV18 and TRBJ2-3, with 7 bases lining up with TRBD1. The J segment lost 6 bases and the V segment lost 2 bases, leaving 2 bases of the junction unmatched. The germline V gene has CDR1 KGHSH and CDR2 LQKENI. This CDR3 contains 13 residues. CDR3 coding DNA: TGTGCCAGCTCACCAATACAGGGGGATACGCAGTATTTT. Protein sequence: CASSPIQGDTQYF. Together with reference TRBV18 and TRBJ2-3, the CDR3 gives the full variable domain: NAGVMQNPRHLVRRRGQEARLRCSPMKGHSHVYWYRQLPEEGLKFMVYLQKENIIDESGMPKERFSAEFPKEGPSILRIQQVVRGDSAAYFCASSPIQGDTQYFGPGTRLTVL.

The chain combines TRBV7-9 with TRBJ2-7, with D perhaps TRBD1 (6 bases). The germline V and J ends were trimmed by 4 bases and 2 bases, with 12 bases remaining between them. The CDR3 sequence is 14 residues long. Germline loops: CDR1 SEHNR, CDR2 FQNEAQ (reference sequence). CDR3 DNA sequence: TGTGCCAGCAGCTCGATCGACAGGACCTACGAGCAGTACTTC. It codes for CASSSIDRTYEQYF.

V usage is TRBV6-5 and J usage is TRBJ2-2, with D perhaps TRBD1 (6 bases). V was cut by 6 bases and J by 4 bases, with 12 bases left in between. The CDR3 is made up of 14 amino acids. Per germline, CDR1 MNHEY and CDR2 SVGAGI. CDR3 DNA sequence: TGTGCCAGCAGATCTACAGGGCTCACCGGGGAGCTGTTTTTT. Translation: CASRSTGLTGELFF.

This clone was picked up a small number of times. The CDR3 bases are TGTGCCAGTAGTAAAGCCAGACGAGCTTTCTTT. Translating it yields CASSKARRAFF. This rearrangement joins TRBV19 to TRBJ1-1; D uncertain. The V gene lost 4 bases and the J gene lost 10 bases, with 10 bases spanning the gap. This CDR3 has 11 residues. The germline CDR1 and CDR2 sequences are LNHDA and SQIVND (reference sequence).

V gene TRBV7-3 combines with J gene TRBJ2-4; D is uncertain. CDR1 SGHTA and CDR2 FQGTGA come from the germline V gene. With 0 bases removed from V and 5 bases from J, the gap between germline ends came to 11 bases. The CDR3 consists of 15 residues. The CDR3 region has the DNA TGTGCCAGCAGCTTAACGTCGGCAGACCAAAACATTCAGTACTTC. Translating gives CASSLTSADQNIQYF.

V gene TRBV7-2 combines with J gene TRBJ1-3, with D unresolved. Germline V lookup: CDR1 SGHTA, CDR2 FQGNSA. The CDR3 has 17 amino acids. The V gene lost 1 base and the J gene lost 0 bases, with 13 bases spanning the gap. The DNA for the CDR3 is TGTGCCAGCAGCTTAGAGGTCAGCAGTTCCTCTGGAAACACCATATATTTT. The encoded protein is CASSLEVSSSSGNTIYF.

The chain recombines TRBV5-4 with TRBJ2-7, with D perhaps matching TRBD2 (5 bases). This CDR3 contains 15 residues. CDR1 SGHNT and CDR2 YYREEE come from the germline V gene (reference sequence). V lost 0 bases and J lost 0, with 10 bases in between. In DNA form, the CDR3 reads TGTGCCAGCAGCTTGGGAGGGCCGGACTCCTACGAGCAGTACTTC. Translation gives CASSLGGPDSYEQYF.

The chain uses TRBV28 and TRBJ1-1; D remains unclear. The length of the CDR3 is 14 residues. The V gene lost 9 bases and the J gene lost 0 bases, with 14 bases spanning the gap. In germline, CDR1 is MDHEN, CDR2 SYDVKM. CDR3 nucleotide sequence: TGTGCCAGTAACCCCGACGGAGTGAACACTGAAGCTTTCTTT. Protein sequence: CASNPDGVNTEAFF.

CDR3 amino acids: CASSEWAVGTDTQYF. CDR3 nucleotides: TGTGCCAGCAGTGAGTGGGCGGTTGGGACAGATACGCAGTATTTT. V and J are TRBV2 and TRBJ2-3; D unclear. The CDR3 totals 15 residues. V lost 3 bases and J 3 bases, leaving 13 bases between the germline ends. Germline assignment: CDR1 SNHLY and CDR2 FYNNEI.

This chain links TRBV27 with TRBJ1-4; D might be TRBD1 (5 bases). Trimming stripped 3 bases from V and 7 bases from J, with 12 bases between. The germline gives CDR1 MNHEY, CDR2 SMNVEV (reference sequence). The CDR3 length is 14 residues. In nucleotides, the CDR3 is TGTGCCAGCAGTTTTCAGGGCAAGACTGAAAAACTGTTTTTT. Translation gives CASSFQGKTEKLFF.

In its sample, this clone was seen a few times. The chain couples TRBV18 to TRBJ1-1; maybe TRBD1 (5 bases). V lost 3 bases, J lost 1 base, and 9 bases lay in between. The CDR3 spans 14 residues. Per the germline V gene, CDR1 is KGHSH and CDR2 is LQKENI. Here the CDR3 reads CASSPKQANTEAFF. The CDR3 region has the DNA TGTGCCAGCTCACCGAAACAGGCGAACACTGAAGCTTTCTTT. The whole variable domain, remainder taken from reference TRBV18 and TRBJ1-1, is NAGVMQNPRHLVRRRGQEARLRCSPMKGHSHVYWYRQLPEEGLKFMVYLQKENIIDESGMPKERFSAEFPKEGPSILRIQQVVRGDSAAYFCASSPKQANTEAFFGQGTRLTVV.